The 24 T cell receptor beta chains below were found in one sample sequenced in a study of CD8 T cells in ankylosing spondylitis. Via MiXCR, TCRdb re-called the 5' RACE reads, giving one row per CDR3 protein. Of 250,000 or so distinct CDR3 sequences listed, roughly 18% are singletons. The sequenced material came from blood, either unsorted or a sorted T cell fraction (not recorded which). Source of these receptors: a male donor with ankylosing spondylitis or in good health (not recorded which).

This chain connects TRBV4-1 to TRBJ2-7; TRBD2 agrees at 7 bases. CDR3 length equals 16 residues. The germline V gene encodes CDR1 MGHRA and CDR2 YSYEKL. After removal of 1 base from V and 2 bases from J, the junction contained 8 bases not matched to a gene. CDR3 amino acids: CASSQVFRGSPYEQYF. The CDR3 DNA follows: TGCGCCAGCAGCCAAGTTTTTCGCGGGAGCCCCTACGAGCAGTACTTC.

This clonotype was counted a single time. The CDR3 region is CASSKTGFFEQFF. The CDR3 DNA follows: TGTGCCAGCAGTAAGACAGGGTTTTTTGAGCAGTTCTTC. V usage is TRBV27 and J usage is TRBJ2-1; TRBD1 matches 7 bases. CDR1 is MNHEY and CDR2 is SMNVEV in the germline V gene (reference sequence). The CDR3 has 13 amino acids. The ends lost 5 bases at V and 9 bases at J; junction bases unmatched: 7.

This clonotype was seen only a few times. The J gene is TRBJ2-1, the V gene TRBV7-9, with 9 positions matching TRBD2. V shed 5 bases and J 4 bases; nucleotides not matched to a gene: 6. The CDR3 is 15 residues long. Per the germline V gene, CDR1 is SEHNR and CDR2 is FQNEAQ (reference sequence). The CDR3 sequence is CASSMTSGVYNEQFF. The CDR3 nucleotides read TGTGCCAGCAGCATGACTAGCGGAGTATACAATGAGCAGTTCTTC.

Only a few counts were recorded for this clonotype. V gene TRBV19 combines with J gene TRBJ2-7, with D perhaps matching TRBD2 (6 bases). The germline V gene has CDR1 LNHDA and CDR2 SQIVND (reference sequence). V lost 8 bases, J lost 13 bases, and 18 bases lay in between. The CDR3 spans 11 residues. This chain's CDR3 is CASALGGFHYF. For the CDR3, the DNA is TGTGCCAGTGCCCTAGGAGGGTTTCACTACTTC.

This chain links TRBV6-2 or TRBV6-3 with TRBJ2-1; 10 bases match TRBD2. V lost 2 bases, J lost 10 bases, and 5 bases stayed unmatched. The CDR3 extends over 14 amino acids. Germline loops: CDR1 MNHEY, CDR2 SVGEGT. This CDR3 is CASSYALAGVEQFF. DNA of the CDR3: TGTGCCAGCAGTTACGCCCTAGCGGGAGTCGAGCAGTTCTTC.

The chain couples TRBV15 to TRBJ2-7; 10 positions agree with TRBD1. The CDR3 contains 16 residues. The V gene end was trimmed by 3 bases and the J gene end by 4 bases; junction bases not matched to a gene: 9. Germline assignment: CDR1 LNHNV and CDR2 YYDKDF (reference sequence). The CDR3 coding sequence is TGTGCCACCAGCAGTGCCGACAGGGGGCGGCGGTACGAGCAGTACTTC. Translating gives CATSSADRGRRYEQYF.

The chain links TRBV29-1 to TRBJ2-2; 7 bases fit TRBD1. The CDR3 consists of 14 residues. The J segment lost 0 bases and the V segment lost 6 bases, leaving 4 bases of the junction unmatched. Germline CDR1 is SQVTM and CDR2 is ANQGSEA. The CDR3 DNA reads TGCAGCGTGCCGACAGGGACGAACACCGGGGAGCTGTTTTTT. Protein sequence: CSVPTGTNTGELFF.

The chain employs TRBV6-2 or TRBV6-3 and TRBJ2-1; 8 bases match TRBD2. This CDR3 spans 16 amino acids. The germline gives CDR1 MNHEY, CDR2 SVGEGT. Losses at the gene ends were 2 bases for V and 4 bases for J; bases not matched to a gene: 7. CDR3 coding DNA: TGTGCCAGCAGTTACCTTATAGCGGGGTCTTACAATGAGCAGTTCTTC. Protein product: CASSYLIAGSYNEQFF.

This clonotype was seen at least ten times. This chain connects TRBV29-1 to TRBJ2-2; D is unclear. V was cut by 3 bases and J by 6 bases, with 5 bases left in between. In germline, CDR1 is SQVTM, CDR2 ANQGSEA. The CDR3 has 11 residues. CDR3 region: CSVDWAGELFF. The DNA of the CDR3 is TGCAGCGTTGACTGGGCCGGGGAGCTGTTTTTT.

The V and J genes are TRBV20-1 and TRBJ2-1; no reliable D call. Germline V gene data show CDR1 as DFQATT and CDR2 as SNEGSKA (reference sequence). The CDR3 contains 13 residues. V was shortened by 3 bases and J by 5 bases, with 11 bases between the two germline ends. In DNA form, the CDR3 reads TGCAGTGCTAGTAAACTCAACCACAATGAGCAGTTCTTC. This codes for CSASKLNHNEQFF.

This clonotype appeared many times. CDR3 sequence reads: CSVDPAGEAYNEQFF. The CDR3, as DNA: TGCAGCGTTGACCCGGCGGGAGAGGCCTACAATGAGCAGTTCTTC. The chain is built from TRBV29-1 and TRBJ2-1, with 7 bases matching TRBD2. Germline V CDR1 and CDR2: SQVTM, ANQGSEA. Unmatched junction bases numbered 7, after V lost 3 bases and J lost 2 bases. The length of the CDR3 is 15 residues.

This clonotype was seen more than once but under ten times. The chain links TRBV29-1 to TRBJ2-7; possible D gene TRBD1, 6 bases. The CDR3 is 13 amino acids. Trimming pared 7 bases from V and 1 base from J, leaving 14 bases between. Germline V gene sequence: CDR1 SQVTM, CDR2 ANQGSEA. The CDR3 nucleotides are TGCAGCGCCGAGGGGACAAATTCCTACGAGCAGTACTTC. It codes for CSAEGTNSYEQYF.

The chain uses TRBV29-1 and TRBJ2-2; a weak D match, TRBD1 (6 bases). The germline V and J ends were trimmed by 0 bases and 1 base, with 12 bases remaining between them. This CDR3 contains 16 residues. Germline V gives CDR1 SQVTM, CDR2 ANQGSEA. The DNA of the CDR3 is TGCAGCGTTGAAGATGGAAGGGACAAGAACACCGGGGAGCTGTTTTTT. It yields the protein CSVEDGRDKNTGELFF.

The CDR3 loop is CASSLFQGTSYEQYF. In DNA form, the CDR3 reads TGTGCCAGCAGCTTATTCCAGGGGACCTCCTACGAGCAGTACTTC. The chain links TRBV7-9 to TRBJ2-7; weak D call: TRBD1 (6 bases). The CDR3 is made up of 15 amino acids. In germline, CDR1 is SEHNR, CDR2 FQNEAQ (reference sequence). Trimming removed 2 bases from V and 0 bases from J, with 11 bases in between.

The CDR3 spells CASSPAGQGWYTGELFF. The CDR3 bases are TGTGCCAGCAGCCCAGCGGGTCAGGGCTGGTACACCGGGGAGCTGTTTTTT. This chain links TRBV2 with TRBJ2-2, with a tentative D call TRBD2 (6 bases). Trimming removed 6 bases from V and 3 bases from J, with 20 bases in between. The length of the CDR3 is 17 residues. Germline values: CDR1 SNHLY, CDR2 FYNNEI.

J is TRBJ2-7 and V is TRBV7-9; 10 bases map to TRBD2. The CDR3 is 15 amino acids. The V gene's germline CDR1 is SEHNR and CDR2 FQNEAQ (reference sequence). The ends lost 3 bases at V and 3 bases at J; junction bases unmatched: 5. In DNA form, the CDR3 reads TGTGCCAGCAGCTTTACTAGCGGGACGGGCTACGAGCAGTACTTC. It encodes CASSFTSGTGYEQYF. Filled out from reference TRBV7-9 and TRBJ2-7, the complete variable domain reads DTGVSQNPRHKITKRGQNVTFRCDPISEHNRLYWYRQTLGQGPEFLTYFQNEAQLEKSRLLSDRFSAERPKGSFSTLEIQRTEQGDSAMYLCASSFTSGTGYEQYFGPGTRLTVT.

The genes are TRBV4-1 and TRBJ1-5; 9 nucleotides line up with TRBD1. Trimming removed 0 bases from V and 7 bases from J; junction bases left unmatched: 10. The CDR3 sequence is 17 residues long. Germline V gene lookup returns CDR1 MGHRA and CDR2 YSYEKL. The CDR3 protein is CASSQDGNRGHGQPQHF. The CDR3 DNA is TGCGCCAGCAGCCAAGACGGGAACAGGGGGCATGGACAGCCCCAGCATTTT.

This clonotype was found a few times. This rearrangement joins TRBV11-2 to TRBJ2-7, with TRBD1 identical over 8 bases. Germline V CDR1 and CDR2: SGHAT, FQNNGV. Unmatched junction bases numbered 9, after V lost 6 bases and J lost 5 bases. The CDR3 is 14 residues long. Written as DNA, the CDR3 is TGTGCCAGCAGATCAGGACAGGGTAGCGACGAGCAGTACTTC. Protein sequence: CASRSGQGSDEQYF.

The V gene is TRBV27, the J gene TRBJ2-7; TRBD1 aligns across 12 bases. V shed 5 bases and J 4 bases; nucleotides not matched to a gene: 6. CDR1 is MNHEY, CDR2 SMNVEV, per germline (reference sequence). This CDR3 is 15 amino acids long. The CDR3 nucleotides are TGTGCCAGCAGTGGGACAGGGGGCTCGTCTTACGAGCAGTACTTC. Amino acid sequence: CASSGTGGSSYEQYF.

This clonotype was seen a handful of times. This chain connects TRBV6-5 to TRBJ2-4; D remains unclear. This CDR3 spans 17 amino acids. Deletions cut 2 bases from V and 9 bases from J, with 23 bases between. Looked up from germline, CDR1 is MNHEY and CDR2 is SVGAGI. CDR3 sequence reads: CASSYISGRAEGGIQYF. CDR3 nucleotide sequence: TGTGCCAGCAGTTACATATCCGGACGAGCCGAAGGTGGCATTCAGTACTTC.

This clonotype was seen a few times. The chain links TRBV20-1 to TRBJ2-3, with D uncertain. V lost 0 bases and J lost 1, with 11 bases in between. Germline CDR1 reads DFQATT; CDR2 reads SNEGSKA (reference sequence). The CDR3 has 15 residues. CDR3 region: CSARDYPGGTDTQYF. In DNA, the CDR3 is TGCAGTGCTAGAGATTACCCAGGCGGCACAGATACGCAGTATTTT.

This clonotype was picked up a small number of times. V gene TRBV7-8 combines with J gene TRBJ2-7; possible D gene TRBD1, 5 bases. The germline V gene has CDR1 SGHVS and CDR2 FQNEAQ. There are 14 residues in the CDR3. Trimming shortened V by 2 bases and J by 6 bases, and 14 bases separated the two germline ends. CDR3 sequence reads: CASSLSLGVGEQYF. The CDR3 DNA sequence: TGTGCCAGCAGCTTATCATTAGGGGTGGGCGAGCAGTACTTC.

This clonotype has ten or more counts. This sequence joins TRBV6-5 and TRBJ2-6, with D tentatively TRBD1 or TRBD2 (5 bases each). V lost 4 bases, J lost 4 bases, and 11 bases lay in between. The CDR3 runs 15 residues. CDR1 is MNHEY and CDR2 is SVGAGI in the germline V gene. The CDR3 sequence is CASSLAGTGANVLTF. In nucleotides, the CDR3 is TGTGCCAGCAGTTTAGCAGGGACCGGGGCCAACGTCCTGACTTTC.

The chain employs TRBV4-1 and TRBJ1-5; TRBD1 matches 7 bases. Looked up from germline, CDR1 is MGHRA and CDR2 is YSYEKL. The V segment lost 3 bases and the J segment 5 bases; nucleotides outside the gene matches: 10. The CDR3 is 16 amino acids. The CDR3 region has the DNA TGCGCCAGCAGCCATTCCCCGGGACAGAGGGATCAGCCCCAGCATTTT. This sequence encodes CASSHSPGQRDQPQHF.